The present T cell receptor beta chain was sequenced within a study of blood T cell repertoires in COVID-19 (dated by TCRdb to the early 2020s). Turning to the overall study: The collaborator samples originated in the United States, Italy and Spain and spanned the acute and convalescent phases of COVID-19. The material from the prospective study consisted of cDNA or gDNA derived from T cells, B-cell-depleted T cells, or PBMCs. Deeply sampled blood TCRbeta repertoires from subjects exposed to, actively infected with, or recovered from COVID-19 were included in the dataset. The repertoires were released in a freely available public database intended as a resource for research on the immune response to SARS-CoV-2. The samples were drawn from two sources: the first 160 participants of the ongoing ImmuneRACE study, and 1,200 or so subjects contributed by 6 global collaborators. A de-identified subject ID, COVID-19 status, age in years and sex were almost always included in the sample metadata. Where HLA class I and class II types were available, the types were taken from metadata supplied by the sample provider, not from assay-based typing.

Comments on this clone: It lacks a known antigen. Base qualities are not at hand, and no much larger clone is one base apart.

Including cysteine and phenylalanine, the CDR3 has 15 amino acids. The DNA shown is the 45-base CDR3, in frame from base 1. V trim: 5 bases; J trim: 8 bases; unmatched bases: 6. CDR1 SGHNT and CDR2 YENEEA are derived from the germline V gene. TCRbeta CDR3 regions were amplified from genomic DNA using the immunoSEQ Assay, a bias-controlled multiplex PCR. In the source study's methods: Within the assay, amplification of reference gene primers was used to estimate how many nucleated cells each sample contained. Sequence reads were collapsed and filtered to measure the absolute abundance of every unique TCRbeta CDR3 rearrangement. Productive Simpson clonality was computed per sample as the square root of Simpson's diversity index over productive rearrangements. Imported from immuneACCESS, the table was reduced by TCRdb to in-frame sequences with V and J called. These copies leave out some clones; in studies compared against another copy, an unresolved V gene accounts for under half, and the cause of the remainder is not known. V and J calls and clone size are given by that table; D and trimming were obtained from the DNA. The sample profile shows under 250,000 clones; more than 75% of them were found once. About 1.7% of the sample rests with the top ten.

A second Seattle source provided samples from volunteer blood donors who had recovered from COVID-19. Each collaborating institution followed its own protocols to collect whole blood in K2EDTA tubes. For TCRbeta analysis, collaborators shipped samples as frozen whole blood, isolated PBMCs, or DNA extracted from either of those sample types. Broader findings and caveats from the paper: How much clinical and demographic metadata was included differed by source and by participant, and the metadata was provided uncurated.

The sequenced material came from peripheral blood. This TCR derives from a woman in her fifties or sixties who had recovered from COVID-19. The sequence is built from TRBV11-3 and TRBJ2-1; TRBD2 fits 13 bases in the junction. The CDR3 here reads CASSPGLAGFYEQFF. The bases read TGTGCCAGCAGCCCGGGACTAGCGGGGTTCTATGAGCAGTTCTTC.